The 14 T cell receptor beta chains in this list originate from one sample, sequenced in a study of a mutant IDH1 vaccine in newly diagnosed glioma (dated by TCRdb to 2020 to 2023). Sample time point, as interpreted from the label and publication: week 5, during vaccination. Every vaccine dose consisted of 300 ug of a 20-mer mutant IDH1 peptide in Montanide, administered subcutaneously together with topical imiquimod. Their antigens are not known. The method behind the library was the immunoSEQ multiplex PCR assay. As stored in TCRdb, this immuneACCESS dataset retains in-frame rearrangements with V and J assigned. A fraction of the clones does not appear; measured against another copy, unresolved V genes explain less than half of the discrepancy, and the remainder lacks a known reason. In this sample the table shows roughly 39,000 clones, approximately 83% of which occur a single time. 1.7% of the sample is in the top ten clones.

This specimen consisted of PBMCs, obtained from a glioma patient whose treatment included an IDH1 peptide vaccine. The origin of the receptors is a middle-aged man with glioma.

A single count supports this clone. The rearrangement links TRBV20-1 to TRBJ2-1; D not resolved. The germline V gene has CDR1 DFQATT and CDR2 SNEGSKA (reference sequence). CDR3 size: 11 residues. Trimming took 6 bases from V and 4 from J, leaving 7 bases between them. This CDR3 is CSALLYNEQFF. CDR3 DNA sequence: TGCAGTGCACTACTTTACAATGAGCAGTTCTTC.

The chain recombines TRBV7-6 with TRBJ1-1; D is unresolved. Germline V CDR1 and CDR2: SGHVS, FNYEAQ. Deletions cut 3 bases from V and 10 bases from J, with 15 bases between. The CDR3 extends over 13 amino acids. CDR3 loop: CASSLEAGTPAFF. CDR3 nucleotides: TGTGCCAGCAGCTTGGAGGCGGGTACTCCAGCTTTCTTT. The whole variable domain, remainder taken from reference TRBV7-6 and TRBJ1-1, is GAGVSQSPRYKVTKRGQDVALRCDPISGHVSLYWYRQALGQGPEFLTYFNYEAQQDKSGLPNDRFSAERPEGSISTLTIQRTEQRDSAMYRCASSLEAGTPAFFGQGTRLTVV.

The chain has TRBV14 and TRBJ2-5; D is perhaps TRBD2 (5 bases). Trimming removed 4 bases from V and 5 bases from J, with 5 bases in between. Germline lookup yields CDR1 SGHDN and CDR2 FVKESK. The CDR3 loop spans 11 amino acids. DNA for the CDR3: TGTGCCAGCAGCCCGGGGGAGACCCAGTACTTC. This gives the protein CASSPGETQYF.

The chain combines TRBV28 with TRBJ1-2, with D tentatively TRBD1 (6 bases). V lost 5 bases and J lost 2, with 12 bases in between. CDR3 length: 14 amino acids. Germline CDR1 MDHEN, CDR2 SYDVKM. The CDR3 here is CASSQGTLNYGYTF. CDR3 in DNA: TGTGCCAGCAGTCAGGGGACATTGAACTATGGCTACACCTTC.

A single count supports this clone. The chain has TRBV4-1 and TRBJ2-5, with TRBD2 matching 7 bases. The CDR3 covers 15 residues. Germline-derived CDR1 and CDR2 are MGHRA and YSYEKL. V trimming: 4 bases; J trimming: 3 bases; junction bases outside the gene matches: 8. The DNA of the CDR3 is TGCGCCAGCAGCCTGGGGGGAGGGTTCAAAGAGACCCAGTACTTC. This codes for CASSLGGGFKETQYF.

The chain has TRBV5-6 and TRBJ2-7, with TRBD1 identical over 9 bases. The trim removed 4 bases at V and 3 bases at J, leaving 11 bases unmatched. CDR3 length equals 16 residues. The germline V gene encodes CDR1 SGHDT and CDR2 YYEEEE. The CDR3 loop is CASSDRDREIVYEQYF. The CDR3 region has the DNA TGTGCCAGCAGCGACCGGGACAGGGAAATAGTCTACGAGCAGTACTTC.

This chain joins TRBV5-1 and TRBJ2-1, with D possibly being TRBD1 or TRBD2 (5 bases each). The germline gives CDR1 SGHRS, CDR2 YFSETQ. This CDR3 spans 14 amino acids. Trimming stripped 6 bases from V and 5 bases from J, with 15 bases between. The CDR3 DNA reads TGCGCCAGCATGACTACCGGGACGAACAATGAGCAGTTCTTC. It codes for CASMTTGTNNEQFF.

The chain links TRBV5-4 to TRBJ1-2, with 9 bases lining up with TRBD1. The CDR3 extends over 13 amino acids. Losses at the gene ends were 0 bases for V and 9 bases for J; bases not matched to a gene: 3. The germline gives CDR1 SGHNT, CDR2 YYREEE (reference sequence). CDR3 in DNA: TGTGCCAGCAGCTTGGATGACAGGGGGAGCTACACCTTC. Protein sequence: CASSLDDRGSYTF.

This clone was observed a few times. The genes are TRBV7-2 and TRBJ1-1; D uncertain. The CDR3 runs 14 residues. Germline CDR1 and CDR2: SGHTA and FQGNSA. Trimming stripped 3 bases from V and 0 bases from J, with 8 bases between. CDR3 amino acids: CASSFFTVNTEAFF. The CDR3 coding sequence is TGTGCCAGCAGCTTCTTTACGGTGAACACTGAAGCTTTCTTT.

The chain has TRBV5-4 and TRBJ1-5; possible D gene TRBD1, 5 bases. CDR3 length: 20 residues. V was trimmed by 2 bases and J by 0 bases, leaving 24 bases between them. Germline CDR1 SGHNT, CDR2 YYREEE (reference sequence). The CDR3 coding sequence is TGTGCCAGCAGCTTACGGTTTGACCGGACACATTTTTATAGCAATCAGCCCCAGCATTTT. Protein: CASSLRFDRTHFYSNQPQHF.

The chain links TRBV6-5 to TRBJ1-5, with 7 bases matching TRBD1. CDR3 size: 14 residues. With 7 bases clipped from V and 3 bases from J, the junction kept 6 bases outside the gene matches. Per germline, CDR1 MNHEY and CDR2 SVGAGI. DNA of the CDR3: TGTGCCAGCAACATAACAGGGGCCAATCAGCCCCAGCATTTT. Translating it yields CASNITGANQPQHF.

CDR3: CASRRDRAGNTIYF. CDR3 bases: TGTGCCAGCAGACGGGACAGGGCTGGAAACACCATATATTTT. This rearrangement joins TRBV6-6 to TRBJ1-3; 9 positions match TRBD1. The CDR3 is 14 amino acids. The V and J ends lost 6 bases and 2 bases, in that order; junction bases with no gene match: 2. The germline V gene has CDR1 MNHNY and CDR2 SVGAGI (reference sequence).

The chain carries TRBV29-1 and TRBJ2-3; D call uncertain. The CDR3 totals 11 residues. The V gene's germline CDR1 is SQVTM and CDR2 ANQGSEA. The CDR3 sequence: CSCSSTDTQYF. CDR3 nucleotides: TGCTCGTGTTCTAGCACAGATACGCAGTATTTT.

The chain carries TRBV6-5 and TRBJ2-1; 7 bases agree with TRBD2. Looked up from germline, CDR1 is MNHEY and CDR2 is SVGAGI. This CDR3 comprises 15 residues. The J segment lost 0 bases and the V segment lost 6 bases, leaving 5 bases of the junction unmatched. The CDR3 loop reads CASSPGLSSYNEQFF. As DNA, the CDR3 is TGTGCCAGCAGCCCGGGACTAAGCTCCTACAATGAGCAGTTCTTC.